The subject of this entry is one TCR beta chain. The length of the CDR3 is 15 residues. Trimming cost V 1 base and J 7 bases, with 14 bases left between them. CDR1 SGHTA and CDR2 FQGNSA come from the germline V gene. This record belongs to a study of early T cells in non-severe SARS-CoV-2 infection. Unique molecular identifiers were affixed to single, distinct cDNA molecules. TCRdb re-called the 5' RACE reads with MiXCR, one entry per CDR3 protein. The sample lists about 62,000 distinct CDR3 sequences, roughly 8.8% occurring once. V gene TRBV7-2 combines with J gene TRBJ1-5; D is unclear. Material: whole blood. The TCR comes from an adult who was a healthcare worker with PCR-confirmed SARS-CoV-2 infection or an uninfected control (not recorded which). The CDR3 region is CASSLDLALGQPQHF. In nucleotides, the CDR3 is TGTGCCAGCAGCTTAGACCTAGCTCTAGGCCAGCCCCAGCATTTT.